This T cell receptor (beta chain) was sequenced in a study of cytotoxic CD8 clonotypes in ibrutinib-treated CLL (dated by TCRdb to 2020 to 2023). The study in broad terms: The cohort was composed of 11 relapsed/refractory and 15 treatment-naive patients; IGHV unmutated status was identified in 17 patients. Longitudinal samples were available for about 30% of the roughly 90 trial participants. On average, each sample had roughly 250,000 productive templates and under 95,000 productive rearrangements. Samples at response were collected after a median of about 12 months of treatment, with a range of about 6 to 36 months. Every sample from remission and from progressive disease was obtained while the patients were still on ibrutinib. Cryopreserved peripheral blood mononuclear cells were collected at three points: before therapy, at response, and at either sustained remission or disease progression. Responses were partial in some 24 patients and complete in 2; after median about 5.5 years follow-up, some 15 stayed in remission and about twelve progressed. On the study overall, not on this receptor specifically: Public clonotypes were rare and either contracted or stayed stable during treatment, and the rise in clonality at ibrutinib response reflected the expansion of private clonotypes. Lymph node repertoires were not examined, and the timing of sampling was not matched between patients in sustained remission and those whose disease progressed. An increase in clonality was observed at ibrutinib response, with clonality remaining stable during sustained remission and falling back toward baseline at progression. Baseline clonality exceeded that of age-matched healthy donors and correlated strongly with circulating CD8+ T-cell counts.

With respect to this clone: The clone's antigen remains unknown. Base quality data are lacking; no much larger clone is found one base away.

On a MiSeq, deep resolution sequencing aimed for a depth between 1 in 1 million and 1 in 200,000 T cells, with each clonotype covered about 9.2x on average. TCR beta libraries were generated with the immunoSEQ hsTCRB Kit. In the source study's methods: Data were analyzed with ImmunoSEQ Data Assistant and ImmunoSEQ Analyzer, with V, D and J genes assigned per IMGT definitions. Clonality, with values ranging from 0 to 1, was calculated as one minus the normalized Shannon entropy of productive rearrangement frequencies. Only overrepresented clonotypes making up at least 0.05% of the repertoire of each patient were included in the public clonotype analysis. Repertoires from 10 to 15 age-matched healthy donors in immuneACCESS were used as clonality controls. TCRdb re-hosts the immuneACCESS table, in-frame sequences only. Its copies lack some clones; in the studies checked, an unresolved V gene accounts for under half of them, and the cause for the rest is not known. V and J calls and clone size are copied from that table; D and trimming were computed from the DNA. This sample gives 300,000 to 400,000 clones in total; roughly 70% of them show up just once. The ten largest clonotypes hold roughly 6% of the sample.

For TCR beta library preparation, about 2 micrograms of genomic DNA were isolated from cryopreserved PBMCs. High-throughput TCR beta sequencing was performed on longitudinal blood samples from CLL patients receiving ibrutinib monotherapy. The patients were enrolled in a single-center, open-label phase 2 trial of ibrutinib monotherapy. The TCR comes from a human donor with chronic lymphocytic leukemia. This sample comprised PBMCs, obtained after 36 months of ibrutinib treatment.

For the CDR3, the sequence is CASSLSSRTSGGTDTQYF. DNA sequence: TGTGCCAGCAGCTTATCCTCCCGGACTAGCGGGGGCACAGATACGCAGTATTTT. The chain links TRBV7-8 with TRBJ2-3, with 12 bases in between that match TRBD2. V lost 2 bases and J lost 1 base, and the count of bases not matched to a germline gene is 7. CDR1 and CDR2, looked up from the germline V gene, are SGHVS and FQNEAQ. The CDR3 contains 18 residues, cysteine and phenylalanine counted. Just CDR3 DNA is preserved here, 54 bases in frame from base 1.